This TCR beta chain originates from a study of regulatory T cells in long-lasting Graves disease. Whole-study context: For under 3 months, newly diagnosed Graves' patients had been taking antithyroid drugs. Overall study results and limits: Persistent Graves' patients showed less TCR diversity than newly diagnosed ones.

Indicated time point: newly diagnosed GD, antithyroid drugs for less than 3 months. Extracted PBMC RNA gave rise to the TCR library. Recruitment took place at an endocrinology department in Xi'an, China. Per the germline V gene, CDR1 is SNHLY and CDR2 is FYNNEI. This CDR3 is 14 amino acids long. V shed 6 bases, J shed 8 bases, and the junction held 3 bases outside the gene matches. In regard to this clonotype: Its cognate antigen is unknown.

Arm-PCR of CDR3 regions and iRepertoire HTBI primers were the basis on which TCR beta libraries were built. TCRdb itself ran the multiplex PCR reads through MiXCR, one entry per CDR3 protein. The sample lists 250,000 or so distinct CDR3 sequences; around a sixth were seen once. These data were also filed under a second study, of T cells in Graves' hyperthyroidism and ophthalmopathy. That paper states: Prediction of ophthalmopathy progression came a median 6.5 months pre-onset.

The chain carries TRBV2 and TRBJ2-1; 14 nucleotides match TRBD2. The starting material was peripheral blood mononuclear cells (PBMCs), obtained at new diagnosis, from a patient treated with antithyroid drugs. The receptor's source is a woman in her 30s with Graves disease. DNA of the CDR3: TGTGCCAGCAGCAGACTAGCGGGGGGGCATGAGCAGTTCTTC. Protein sequence: CASSRLAGGHEQFF. Full variable domain (missing parts from reference TRBV2 and TRBJ2-1): EPEVTQTPSHQVTQMGQEVILRCVPISNHLYFYWYRQILGQKVEFLVSFYNNEISEKSEIFDDQFSVERPDGSNFTLKIRSTKLEDSAMYFCASSRLAGGHEQFFGPGTRLTVL.